The rows below give T cell receptor beta chains drawn from one sample of a study of T-cell reconstitution after alpha-beta-depleted transplantation in children. MiXCR, applied by TCRdb to the PCR reads, yields one record per CDR3 protein. Here the sample spans 420,000 or so distinct CDR3 sequences, roughly 11% being singletons. This specimen was PBMCs from the stem cell graft donor, taken from the stem cell graft. The receptors originated from a human donor who donated a stem cell graft to a child with acute myeloid leukemia. Each CDR3 is given without its conserved first and last residue. The D gene is left open where the match is weak. For some rows the clone size is stated as once, few or many, or as a class when expanded; others skip it.

j_gene: TRBJ1-1; v_gene: TRBV6-5; abundance: .; d_gene: .; CDR3aa: ASTSSGPVMNTEAF
j_gene: TRBJ2-3; v_gene: TRBV7-2; abundance: few; d_gene: TRBD2; CDR3aa: ASSITSGRRTDTQY
j_gene: TRBJ1-2; v_gene: TRBV7-3; abundance: few; d_gene: .; CDR3aa: ASSLLSPDTGPRGYT
j_gene: TRBJ1-1; v_gene: TRBV12-3/TRBV12-4; abundance: .; d_gene: .; CDR3aa: ASSALPNTEAF
j_gene: TRBJ2-7; v_gene: TRBV5-1; abundance: .; d_gene: .; CDR3aa: ASSLDLDNYYEQY
j_gene: TRBJ2-3; v_gene: TRBV12-3/TRBV12-4; abundance: few; d_gene: TRBD2; CDR3aa: ASSARTSGTDTQY
j_gene: TRBJ2-5; v_gene: TRBV20-1; abundance: .; d_gene: .; CDR3aa: SASGWGGTEETQY
j_gene: TRBJ1-5; v_gene: TRBV2; abundance: few; d_gene: TRBD1; CDR3aa: ASKGTGNQPQH
j_gene: TRBJ2-7; v_gene: TRBV7-6; abundance: few; d_gene: TRBD2; CDR3aa: ASSSGSSGLAGGIAYEQY
j_gene: TRBJ2-3; v_gene: TRBV12-3/TRBV12-4; abundance: .; d_gene: TRBD2; CDR3aa: ASSRKTSGRAQDTQY
j_gene: TRBJ2-1; v_gene: TRBV29-1; abundance: medium-sized; d_gene: .; CDR3aa: SVEDSAEQF
j_gene: TRBJ2-4; v_gene: TRBV7-2; abundance: .; d_gene: TRBD1; CDR3aa: ASSLGDEGGNIQY
j_gene: TRBJ2-7; v_gene: TRBV20-1; abundance: .; d_gene: .; CDR3aa: SARDTKLAKYEQY
j_gene: TRBJ1-1; v_gene: TRBV20-1; abundance: few; d_gene: .; CDR3aa: SASSFRAGNTEAF
j_gene: TRBJ2-1; v_gene: TRBV6-1; abundance: .; d_gene: TRBD2; CDR3aa: ASKTSLGSGYDNEQF
j_gene: TRBJ2-5; v_gene: TRBV5-1; abundance: .; d_gene: .; CDR3aa: ASSPGTQEETQY
j_gene: TRBJ2-7; v_gene: TRBV6-1; abundance: few; d_gene: TRBD1; CDR3aa: ASLTLPGQNYEQY
j_gene: TRBJ2-7; v_gene: TRBV11-1; abundance: .; d_gene: TRBD1; CDR3aa: ASSVSLWDSYEQY
j_gene: TRBJ2-5; v_gene: TRBV28; abundance: .; d_gene: TRBD2; CDR3aa: ASSGAGANQETQY
j_gene: TRBJ2-3; v_gene: TRBV12-3/TRBV12-4; abundance: few; d_gene: TRBD1; CDR3aa: ASSTSSGQGIRNTQY
j_gene: TRBJ2-1; v_gene: TRBV4-1; abundance: .; d_gene: .; CDR3aa: ATTGGGYNEQF
j_gene: TRBJ2-3; v_gene: TRBV5-1; abundance: many; d_gene: TRBD2; CDR3aa: ASSTGASGITDTQY
j_gene: TRBJ1-5; v_gene: TRBV20-1; abundance: few; d_gene: TRBD1; CDR3aa: SATGTGGFQPQH
j_gene: TRBJ2-7; v_gene: TRBV20-1; abundance: few; d_gene: TRBD2; CDR3aa: SASPRTSVYEQY
j_gene: TRBJ1-1; v_gene: TRBV7-6; abundance: .; d_gene: TRBD1; CDR3aa: ASSLAPGQGVTEAF
j_gene: TRBJ1-6; v_gene: TRBV20-1; abundance: few; d_gene: .; CDR3aa: SASIGQYNSPLH
j_gene: TRBJ2-1; v_gene: TRBV5-6; abundance: .; d_gene: TRBD2; CDR3aa: ASSLERGAGEQF
j_gene: TRBJ1-4; v_gene: TRBV27; abundance: .; d_gene: TRBD1; CDR3aa: ASSLNRGQEKLF
j_gene: TRBJ2-5; v_gene: TRBV10-2; abundance: .; d_gene: .; CDR3aa: ASNGRAQETQY
j_gene: TRBJ2-5; v_gene: TRBV10-3; abundance: .; d_gene: TRBD2; CDR3aa: AISYQRGGREETQY
j_gene: TRBJ2-3; v_gene: TRBV7-8; abundance: few; d_gene: .; CDR3aa: ASSLARRGDTQY
j_gene: TRBJ1-1; v_gene: TRBV5-1; abundance: .; d_gene: TRBD1; CDR3aa: ASSFGTENTEAF
j_gene: TRBJ2-1; v_gene: TRBV20-1; abundance: .; d_gene: .; CDR3aa: SAINSGRPYNEQF
j_gene: TRBJ2-1; v_gene: TRBV6-5; abundance: few; d_gene: TRBD2; CDR3aa: ASSPWTSGGGYNEQF
j_gene: TRBJ2-7; v_gene: TRBV12-3/TRBV12-4; abundance: .; d_gene: .; CDR3aa: ASSFGTDAYEQY
j_gene: TRBJ2-1; v_gene: TRBV12-3/TRBV12-4; abundance: many; d_gene: TRBD2; CDR3aa: ASKKLAGSYNEQF
j_gene: TRBJ1-3; v_gene: TRBV7-8; abundance: few; d_gene: .; CDR3aa: ASSLGRISGNTIY
j_gene: TRBJ2-3; v_gene: TRBV7-3; abundance: few; d_gene: TRBD1; CDR3aa: ASSLTGRGSAKTQY
j_gene: TRBJ2-5; v_gene: TRBV4-2; abundance: .; d_gene: .; CDR3aa: ASSQRTGFGNQY
j_gene: TRBJ1-6; v_gene: TRBV9; abundance: few; d_gene: .; CDR3aa: ASSPRGRTNSPLH
j_gene: TRBJ2-2; v_gene: TRBV11-2; abundance: .; d_gene: .; CDR3aa: ASSLNRGLPGELF
j_gene: TRBJ1-1; v_gene: TRBV4-1; abundance: .; d_gene: .; CDR3aa: ASSPVSLNTEAF
j_gene: TRBJ2-1; v_gene: TRBV20-1; abundance: .; d_gene: .; CDR3aa: SAVQSYNEQF
j_gene: TRBJ2-7; v_gene: TRBV2; abundance: few; d_gene: .; CDR3aa: ASSDLAVSYEQY
j_gene: TRBJ2-1; v_gene: TRBV16; abundance: few; d_gene: .; CDR3aa: ANGRQRDEQF
j_gene: TRBJ2-2; v_gene: TRBV6-2/TRBV6-3; abundance: many; d_gene: .; CDR3aa: ASSWGTMNTGELF
j_gene: TRBJ2-1; v_gene: TRBV6-1; abundance: few; d_gene: .; CDR3aa: ASSPLVAPAYNEQF
j_gene: TRBJ1-5; v_gene: TRBV20-1; abundance: few; d_gene: .; CDR3aa: SATSGLGDQPQH
j_gene: TRBJ2-3; v_gene: TRBV20-1; abundance: many; d_gene: TRBD2; CDR3aa: SAPAGGTDTQY
j_gene: TRBJ2-5; v_gene: TRBV14; abundance: .; d_gene: TRBD1; CDR3aa: ASSPRDRGKETQY
j_gene: TRBJ2-1; v_gene: TRBV6-1; abundance: .; d_gene: TRBD2; CDR3aa: ASRKLAGGSEQF
j_gene: TRBJ2-7; v_gene: TRBV6-1; abundance: few; d_gene: TRBD2; CDR3aa: ASRWTSGVHEQY
j_gene: TRBJ2-1; v_gene: TRBV5-1; abundance: few; d_gene: .; CDR3aa: ASSLEVASYNEQF
j_gene: TRBJ2-5; v_gene: TRBV6-1; abundance: many; d_gene: TRBD1; CDR3aa: ASMGQIFGETQY
j_gene: TRBJ1-2; v_gene: TRBV12-3/TRBV12-4; abundance: few; d_gene: .; CDR3aa: ASSSGTYGYT